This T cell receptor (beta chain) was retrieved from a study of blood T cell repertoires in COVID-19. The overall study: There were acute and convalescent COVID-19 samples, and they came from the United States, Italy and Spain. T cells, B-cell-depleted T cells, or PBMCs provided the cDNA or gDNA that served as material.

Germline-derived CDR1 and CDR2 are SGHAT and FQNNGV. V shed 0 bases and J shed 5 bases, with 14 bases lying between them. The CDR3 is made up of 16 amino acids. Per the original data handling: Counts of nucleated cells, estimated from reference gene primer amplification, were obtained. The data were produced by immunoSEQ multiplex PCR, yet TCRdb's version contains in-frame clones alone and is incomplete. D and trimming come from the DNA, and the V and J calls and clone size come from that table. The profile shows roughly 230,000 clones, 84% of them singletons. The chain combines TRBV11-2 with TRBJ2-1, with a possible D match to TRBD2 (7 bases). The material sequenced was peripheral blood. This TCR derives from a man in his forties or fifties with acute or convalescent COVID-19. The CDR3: CASSLDVAGAHNEQFF. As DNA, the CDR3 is TGTGCCAGCAGCTTAGATGTCGCGGGGGCCCACAATGAGCAGTTCTTC.